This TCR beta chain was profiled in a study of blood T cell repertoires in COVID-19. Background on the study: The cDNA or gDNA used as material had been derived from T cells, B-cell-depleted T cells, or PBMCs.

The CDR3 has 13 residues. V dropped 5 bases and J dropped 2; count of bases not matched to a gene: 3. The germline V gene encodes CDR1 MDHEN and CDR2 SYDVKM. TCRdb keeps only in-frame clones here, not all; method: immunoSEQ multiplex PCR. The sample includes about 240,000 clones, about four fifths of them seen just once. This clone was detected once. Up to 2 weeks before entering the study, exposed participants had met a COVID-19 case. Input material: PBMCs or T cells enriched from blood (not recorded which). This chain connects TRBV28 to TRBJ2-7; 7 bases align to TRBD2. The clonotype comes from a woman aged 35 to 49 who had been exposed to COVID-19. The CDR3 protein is CASSPGGAYEQYF. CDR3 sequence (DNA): TGTGCCAGCAGTCCGGGGGGAGCCTACGAGCAGTACTTC.